This is a list of T cell receptor beta chains from one sample in a study of T cell responses to AZD1222 COVID-19 vaccine. Repertoires were generated with immunoSEQ multiplex PCR, while TCRdb's copy carries only in-frame clones and drops some. The sample lists about 150,000 clones; almost 95% were seen once. Here the sequenced sample was peripheral blood, taken on day 0 of AZD1222 vaccination. The origin of the receptors is an adult in good health. The CDR3 runs from the conserved cysteine through the conserved F or W. The D gene is left open where the match is weak. Size values are once, few and many counts, or a class for expanded clones, and some rows have none.

j_call,d_call,v_call,clone_size,cdr3_aa,cdr3_nt
TRBJ2-1,TRBD2,TRBV19,.,CASSRIAGGYEQFF,TGTGCCAGTAGTAGAATAGCGGGGGGATATGAGCAGTTCTTC
TRBJ2-7,.,TRBV30,.,CAWSVGLAAYEQYF,TGTGCCTGGAGTGTAGGATTAGCCGCCTACGAGCAGTACTTC
TRBJ1-5,TRBD1,TRBV4-1,.,CASSPDRGSAINQPQHF,TGCGCCAGCAGCCCTGACAGGGGTTCAGCTATTAATCAGCCCCAGCATTTT
TRBJ1-5,.,TRBV20-1,.,CSASKFGAGPRGNQPQHF,TGCAGTGCTAGTAAGTTTGGGGCCGGGCCGCGGGGCAATCAGCCCCAGCATTTT
TRBJ2-2,.,TRBV4-1,.,CASSPAGLYTGELFF,TGCGCCAGCAGCCCCGCAGGACTGTACACCGGGGAGCTGTTTTTT
TRBJ1-1,.,TRBV9,.,CASSASQGNTEAFF,TGTGCCAGCAGCGCATCACAGGGGAACACTGAAGCTTTCTTT
TRBJ1-1,.,TRBV2,once,CASSEWGDLNTEAFF,TGTGCCAGCAGTGAATGGGGGGACTTGAACACTGAAGCTTTCTTT
TRBJ1-3,.,TRBV10-3,.,CAISKGGDLTGNTIYF,TGTGCCATCAGTAAAGGTGGGGACCTTACTGGAAACACCATATATTTT
TRBJ2-3,TRBD1,TRBV7-7,.,CASSPGTAGTDTQYF,TGTGCCAGCAGCCCCGGGACAGCTGGCACAGATACGCAGTATTTT
TRBJ2-7,TRBD2,TRBV27,.,CASSLGAGVGEQYF,TGTGCCAGCAGTTTAGGAGCGGGAGTCGGGGAGCAGTACTTC